This record looks at one T cell receptor (beta chain) sequence and its context. The data were taken from a study of blood T cell repertoires in COVID-19. The wider study: Samples came from the United States, Italy and Spain, spanning acute and convalescent COVID-19. Nucleic acid was either cDNA or gDNA, and it came from T cells, B-cell-depleted T cells, or PBMCs.

Per the original methods: Amplified reference gene primers provided the basis for estimating nucleated cell counts. Measured with immunoSEQ multiplex PCR; TCRdb has only the in-frame clones, and not every one. V, J and clone size reflect that table, while D and trimming were determined from the DNA. This table holds over 100,000 clones, over 70% found once. Germline V gene sequence: CDR1 GTSNPN, CDR2 SVGIG (reference sequence). The CDR3 is 13 amino acids. Trimming removed 2 bases at V and 0 bases at J, with 7 bases between. The receptor's source is a human donor in a cohort sampled during active or convalescent COVID-19. This chain connects TRBV30 to TRBJ1-1, with D maybe TRBD1 (5 bases). What was sequenced was peripheral blood. The CDR3 sequence is CAWSLQVNTEAFF. For the CDR3, the DNA is TGTGCCTGGAGTTTACAGGTGAACACTGAAGCTTTCTTT.